The 17 T cell receptor beta chains below come from one sample, sequenced in a study of CD8 T cells in Susac syndrome (dated by TCRdb to 2018 to 2020). The library was made by the immunoSEQ multiplex PCR assay. RNA was extracted using the RNeasy kit, and roughly 0.5 to 1 microgram was reverse transcribed with random hexamers. TCRdb redid the processing of the public reads, applying fastp at Q25 and MiXCR, and retained in-frame beta chains. Merged by CDR3 protein, the rows form single entries marked with the most common genes and DNA. The sample table lists approximately 100,000 distinct CDR3 sequences, approximately 93% of them with a count of one. Of the sample, 0.41% falls within the top ten clones. Specimen: CD8+ T cells from PBMCs. These receptor sequences come from a human donor with Susac syndrome.

V usage is TRBV20-1 and J usage is TRBJ2-3; possibly TRBD1 for D (6 bases). The germline V gene has CDR1 DFQATT and CDR2 SNEGSKA (reference sequence). CDR3 size: 15 residues. With 6 bases removed from V and 2 bases from J, the gap between germline ends came to 18 bases. CDR3 loop: CSASARGPDTDTQYF. The CDR3 region has the DNA TGCAGTGCATCAGCCAGGGGACCGGACACAGATACGCAGTATTTT.

The chain joins TRBV12-3 or TRBV12-4 to TRBJ2-5; weak D call: TRBD1 (6 bases). V gave up 6 bases and J gave up 2 bases, with 13 bases separating them. The CDR3 sequence is 14 residues long. CDR3 coding DNA: TGTGCCAGCAGGAGTACAGGGTATCAAGAGACCCAGTACTTC. Residues: CASRSTGYQETQYF.

The J gene is TRBJ2-2, the V gene TRBV6-1; D gene uncertain. The CDR3 runs 12 residues. The V end lost 6 bases, the J end lost 7 bases, and 9 bases lay between the germline ends. Per the germline V gene, CDR1 is MNHNS and CDR2 is SASEGT. The CDR3 DNA follows: TGTGCCAGCAGCCCATTAGGCGGGGAGCTGTTTTTT. Translating it yields CASSPLGGELFF.

The chain uses TRBV5-6 and TRBJ1-6, with D unclear. With 2 bases removed from V and 9 bases from J, the gap between germline ends came to 12 bases. Per the germline V gene, CDR1 is SGHDT and CDR2 is YYEEEE. This CDR3 contains 14 residues. The CDR3, as DNA: TGTGCCAGCAGCTTCCGCGGGAGCGGTTCACCCCTCCACTTT. It translates to CASSFRGSGSPLHF.

The rearrangement links TRBV11-2 to TRBJ2-7; possibly TRBD2 for D (6 bases). Per germline, CDR1 SGHAT and CDR2 FQNNGV. The CDR3 extends over 13 amino acids. V dropped 1 base and J dropped 6 bases, with 10 bases sitting between them. The chain's CDR3 is CASSLGQGGEQYF. As DNA, the CDR3 is TGTGCCAGCAGCTTAGGCCAGGGAGGCGAGCAGTACTTC.

The chain employs TRBV6-5 and TRBJ2-5; no clear D gene. The CDR3 totals 12 residues. Germline-derived CDR1 and CDR2 are MNHEY and SVGAGI. Trimming took 9 bases from V and 1 from J, leaving 9 bases between them. For the CDR3, the DNA is TGTGCCAGTGGTAGTAGCCAAGAGACCCAGTACTTC. Its protein is CASGSSQETQYF.

A single count supports this clonotype. At one end the junction does not follow the germline gene, possibly because of a read error. V is TRBV20-1 and J is TRBJ1-2, with D tentatively TRBD1 (5 bases). The CDR3 is made up of 12 amino acids. Germline V gene sequence: CDR1 DFQATT, CDR2 SNEGSKA (reference sequence). The CDR3 DNA is TGCAGCGCTAGCTGGGACGGCTATGGCTACACCTTC. Translated, it gives CSASWDGYGYTF.

This clonotype was detected only once. The V and J genes are TRBV5-4 and TRBJ2-5; 10 bases align to TRBD1. CDR1 and CDR2 (germline): SGHNT, YYREEE (reference sequence). The CDR3 covers 16 residues. Trimming removed 2 bases from V and 5 bases from J; junction bases left unmatched: 9. CDR3 nucleotide sequence: TGTGCCAGCAGCTTTTGGGACAGGGGCCTTGGGGAGACCCAGTACTTC. It yields the protein CASSFWDRGLGETQYF. Filled out from reference TRBV5-4 and TRBJ2-5, the complete variable domain reads ETGVTQSPTHLIKTRGQQVTLRCSSQSGHNTVSWYQQALGQGPQFIFQYYREEENGRGNFPPRFSGLQFPNYSSELNVNALELDDSALYLCASSFWDRGLGETQYFGPGTRLLVL.

The gene calls are TRBV9 and TRBJ1-2; D uncertain. Germline-derived CDR1 and CDR2 are SGDLS and YYNGEE. The V end was cut by 0 bases, the J end by 4 bases, with 13 bases between. This CDR3 has 15 residues. CDR3 nucleotides: TGTGCCAGCAGCGTAGCTTTGGGCAGCTTCTATGGCTACACCTTC. This gives the protein CASSVALGSFYGYTF.

J is TRBJ2-3 and V is TRBV12-3 or TRBV12-4; D not resolved. This CDR3 has 13 residues. The ends were cut back, 0 bases at V and 3 bases at J, with 4 bases in the middle. CDR3 in DNA: TGTGCCAGCAGTTTAGCGCAAACAGATACGCAGTATTTT. This codes for CASSLAQTDTQYF.

The V gene is TRBV7-3, the J gene TRBJ2-2; 7 bases align to TRBD1. The CDR3 has 15 residues. The ends lost 5 bases at V and 1 base at J; junction bases unmatched: 4. Germline V gene sequence: CDR1 SGHTA, CDR2 FQGTGA. The CDR3 is CASSPGTVNTGELFF. CDR3 nucleotide sequence: TGTGCCAGCAGCCCCGGGACAGTGAACACCGGGGAGCTGTTTTTT.

The gene calls are TRBV3-1 and TRBJ2-3; a weak D match, TRBD1 (5 bases). This CDR3 contains 13 residues. The germline CDR1 and CDR2 sequences are LGHDT and YNNKEL (reference sequence). Trimming shortened V by 1 base and J by 6 bases, and 8 bases separated the two germline ends. CDR3 in amino acids: CASSQVRADTQYF. The CDR3 DNA reads as TGTGCCAGCAGCCAAGTCAGGGCGGATACGCAGTATTTT.

This clonotype has a single count. This chain uses TRBV9 with TRBJ2-3; 7 bases fit TRBD2. V shed 3 bases, J shed 9 bases, and the junction held 10 bases outside the gene matches. CDR3 length equals 14 residues. Germline V gene lookup returns CDR1 SGDLS and CDR2 YYNGEE. Here the CDR3 DNA reads TGTGCCAGCAGCGCAGGACTAGGTGTAGGCACGCAGTATTTT. Encoded protein: CASSAGLGVGTQYF.

In this sample, this clonotype turned up once. The chain combines TRBV3-1 with TRBJ2-3, with 7 bases lining up with TRBD2. V shed 0 bases and J 2 bases; nucleotides not matched to a gene: 5. The CDR3 has 16 residues. Germline assignment: CDR1 LGHDT and CDR2 YNNKEL (reference sequence). As DNA, the CDR3 is TGTGCCAGCAGCCAAGAGGGGGGGAGAAACACAGATACGCAGTATTTT. It yields the protein CASSQEGGRNTDTQYF.

This clonotype was counted a few times. A read error may produce the germline difference seen at one junction end. The rearrangement uses TRBV29-1 and TRBJ1-2; no clear D. This CDR3 contains 11 residues. CDR1 is SQVTM and CDR2 is ANQGSEA in the germline V gene. This CDR3 reads CSVERENGYTF. The CDR3 bases are TGCAGCGTTGAACGGGAAAATGGCTACACTTTC.

The table lists this clonotype with a count of one. This chain uses TRBV6-5 with TRBJ2-5; 10 nucleotides align to TRBD1. Germline assignment: CDR1 MNHEY and CDR2 SVGAGI. V was pared by 6 bases and J by 5 bases, with 3 bases of the junction left unmatched. The CDR3 consists of 13 residues. CDR3 loop: CASRGTGEETQYF. As DNA, the CDR3 is TGTGCCAGCAGGGGGACAGGGGAGGAGACCCAGTACTTC.

V gene TRBV2 combines with J gene TRBJ2-1, with 12 bases that match TRBD2. The V and J ends lost 6 bases and 7 bases, in that order; junction bases with no gene match: 7. CDR1 is SNHLY and CDR2 is FYNNEI in the germline V gene. The length of the CDR3 is 15 residues. The CDR3 nucleotides read TGTGCCAGCAGCGCTAGCGGGGGGGCGGGGAATGAGCAGTTCTTC. Protein: CASSASGGAGNEQFF.